This T cell receptor (beta chain) is drawn from a study of shared clonotypes between healthy human individuals. Study-wide results and caveats: Estimated clonotype richness was generally higher in naive than memory subsets. Rarefaction revealed incomplete sorted-subset sequencing despite large depth.

CD4+ cells underwent separation, giving CD45RA+ naive and CD45RA-negative memory subsets. In the case of this clone: Its matching antigen is unknown.

The germline gives CDR1 SGDLS, CDR2 YYNGEE. The CDR3 extends over 14 amino acids. The ends were cut back, 1 base at V and 3 bases at J, with 11 bases in the middle. Sorted subsets were amplified in replicate PCRs using approximately 0.2 ug DNA, about 30,000 T cell genomes. Libraries were prepared by immunoSEQ multiplex PCR; TCRdb keeps only in-frame clonotypes and omits some of them. The sample includes about 1.5 million clones, roughly 96% of them seen just once. The source material was naive CD4+ T cells sorted from blood. Stated subset: CD45RA+ positively selected. The chain has TRBV9 and TRBJ2-7; tentative D call: TRBD1 (6 bases). The sequence was obtained from a man aged 25-40 years in good health. The CDR3 DNA follows: TGTGCCAGCAGCGTAAACCCGGACAGCTACGAGCAGTACTTC. It encodes CASSVNPDSYEQYF.